This T cell receptor beta chain was captured by sequencing in a study of shared clonotypes between healthy human individuals. Study-wide points: Clonotypes that were shared across four donors made up about 5.1% of naive CD4 clonotypes.

Regarding this clone: Antigen specificity is unknown.

Libraries were prepared by immunoSEQ multiplex PCR; TCRdb keeps only in-frame clonotypes and omits some of them. The sample holds more than 2 million clones; approximately 96% are singletons and the top ten take roughly 0.13%. This CDR3 has 19 amino acids. The germline V gene encodes CDR1 LGHNA and CDR2 YSLEER. V shed 0 bases, J shed 0 bases, and the junction held 8 bases outside the gene matches. V usage is TRBV4-3 and J usage is TRBJ2-6, with 7 bases aligning to TRBD1. Sequencing used naive CD4+ T cells sorted from blood. Subset reported: CD45RA+ positively selected. This receptor was obtained from a man aged 18 to 29 in good health. CDR3 in amino acids: CASSQDRQGDTSGANVLTF. The CDR3 DNA follows: TGCGCCAGCAGCCAAGACAGACAGGGCGATACCTCTGGGGCCAACGTCCTGACTTTC.